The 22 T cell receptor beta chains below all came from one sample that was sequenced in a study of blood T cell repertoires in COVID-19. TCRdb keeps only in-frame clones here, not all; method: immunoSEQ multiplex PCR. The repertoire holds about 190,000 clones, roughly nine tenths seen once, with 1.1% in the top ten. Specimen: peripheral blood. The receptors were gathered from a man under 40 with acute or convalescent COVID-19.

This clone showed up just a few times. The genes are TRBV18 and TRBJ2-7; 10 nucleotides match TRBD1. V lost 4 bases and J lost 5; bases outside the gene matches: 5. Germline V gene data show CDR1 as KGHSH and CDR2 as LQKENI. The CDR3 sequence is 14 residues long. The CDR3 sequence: CASSLTGGRDEQYF. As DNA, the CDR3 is TGTGCCAGCTCACTGACAGGGGGCCGGGACGAGCAGTACTTC.

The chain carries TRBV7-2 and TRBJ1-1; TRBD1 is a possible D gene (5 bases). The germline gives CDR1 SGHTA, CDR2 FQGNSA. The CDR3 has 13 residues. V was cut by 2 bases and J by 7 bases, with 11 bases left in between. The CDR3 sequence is CASSLNQGLEAFF. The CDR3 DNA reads TGTGCCAGCAGCTTAAACCAGGGACTTGAAGCTTTCTTT.

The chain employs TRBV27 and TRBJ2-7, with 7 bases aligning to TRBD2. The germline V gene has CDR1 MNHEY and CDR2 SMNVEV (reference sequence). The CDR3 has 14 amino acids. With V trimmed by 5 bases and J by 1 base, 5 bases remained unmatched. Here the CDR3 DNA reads TGTGCCAGCAGTAGGAGGGAGGGGTCCTACGAGCAGTACTTC. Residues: CASSRREGSYEQYF.

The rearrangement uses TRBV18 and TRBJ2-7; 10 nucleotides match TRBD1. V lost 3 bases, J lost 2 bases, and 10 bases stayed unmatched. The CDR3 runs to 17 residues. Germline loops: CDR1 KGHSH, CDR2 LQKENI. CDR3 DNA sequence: TGTGCCAGCTCACCTTCTCCCGGGACAGGGGTTCCCTACGAGCAGTACTTC. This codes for CASSPSPGTGVPYEQYF.

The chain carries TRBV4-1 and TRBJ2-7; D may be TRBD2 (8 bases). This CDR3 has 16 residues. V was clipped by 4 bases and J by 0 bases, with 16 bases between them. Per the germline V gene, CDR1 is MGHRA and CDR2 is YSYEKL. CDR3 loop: CASSPGGGVLSYEQYF. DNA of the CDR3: TGCGCCAGCAGCCCGGGAGGGGGCGTCCTCTCCTACGAGCAGTACTTC.

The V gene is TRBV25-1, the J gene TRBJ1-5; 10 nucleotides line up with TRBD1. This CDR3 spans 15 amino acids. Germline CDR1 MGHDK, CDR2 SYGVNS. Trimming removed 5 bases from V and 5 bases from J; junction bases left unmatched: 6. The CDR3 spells CASSRQGAGDQPQHF. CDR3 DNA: TGTGCCAGCAGTAGACAGGGGGCAGGGGATCAGCCCCAGCATTTT.

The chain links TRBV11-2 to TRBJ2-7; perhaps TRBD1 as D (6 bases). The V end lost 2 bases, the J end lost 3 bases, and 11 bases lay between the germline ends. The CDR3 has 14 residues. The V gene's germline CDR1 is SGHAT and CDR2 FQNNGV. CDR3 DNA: TGTGCCAGCAGCTTACAGGGACATGACTACGAGCAGTACTTC. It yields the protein CASSLQGHDYEQYF.

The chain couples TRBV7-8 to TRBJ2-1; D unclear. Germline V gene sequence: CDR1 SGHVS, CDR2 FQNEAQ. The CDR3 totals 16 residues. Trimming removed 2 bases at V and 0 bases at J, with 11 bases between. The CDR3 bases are TGTGCCAGCAGCTTACGGGTTCTCAGCTCCTACAATGAGCAGTTCTTC. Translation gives CASSLRVLSSYNEQFF.

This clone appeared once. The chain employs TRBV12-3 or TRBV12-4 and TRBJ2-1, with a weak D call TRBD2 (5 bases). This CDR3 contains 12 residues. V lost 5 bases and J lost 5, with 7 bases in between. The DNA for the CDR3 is TGTGCCAGCAGTATGCGGGACAATGAGCAGTTCTTC. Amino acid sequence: CASSMRDNEQFF.

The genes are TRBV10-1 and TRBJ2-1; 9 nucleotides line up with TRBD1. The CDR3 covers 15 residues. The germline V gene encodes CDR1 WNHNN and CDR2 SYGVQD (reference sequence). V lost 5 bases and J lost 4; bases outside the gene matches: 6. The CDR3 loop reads CASSTTGGRYNEQFF. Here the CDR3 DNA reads TGCGCCAGCAGTACGACAGGGGGACGTTACAATGAGCAGTTCTTC.

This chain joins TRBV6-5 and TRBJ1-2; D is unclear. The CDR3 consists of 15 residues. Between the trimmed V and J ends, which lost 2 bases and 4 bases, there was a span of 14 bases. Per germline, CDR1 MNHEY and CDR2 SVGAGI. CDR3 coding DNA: TGTGCCAGCAGTTACGGAGCACGCGCCTCCTATGGCTACACCTTC. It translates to CASSYGARASYGYTF.

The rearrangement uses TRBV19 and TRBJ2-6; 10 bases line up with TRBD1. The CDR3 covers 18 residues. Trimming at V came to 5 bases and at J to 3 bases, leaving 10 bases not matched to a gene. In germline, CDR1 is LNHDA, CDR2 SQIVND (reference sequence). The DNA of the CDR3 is TGTGCCAGTAGTCATCGACAGGGGGCTGCGAGTGGGGCCAACGTCCTGACTTTC. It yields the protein CASSHRQGAASGANVLTF.

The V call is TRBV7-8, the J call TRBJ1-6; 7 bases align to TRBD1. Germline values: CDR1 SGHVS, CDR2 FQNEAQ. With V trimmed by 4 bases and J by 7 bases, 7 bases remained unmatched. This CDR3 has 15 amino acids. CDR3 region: CASSSWTGQNSPLHF. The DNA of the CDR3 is TGTGCCAGCAGCTCCTGGACAGGCCAAAATTCACCCCTCCACTTT.

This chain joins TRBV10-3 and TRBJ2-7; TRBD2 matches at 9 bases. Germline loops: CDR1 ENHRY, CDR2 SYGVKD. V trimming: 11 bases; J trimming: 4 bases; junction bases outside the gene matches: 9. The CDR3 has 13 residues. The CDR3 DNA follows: TGTGCCTCCGGTGGGACTAGCAAGTACGAGCAGTACTTC. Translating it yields CASGGTSKYEQYF.

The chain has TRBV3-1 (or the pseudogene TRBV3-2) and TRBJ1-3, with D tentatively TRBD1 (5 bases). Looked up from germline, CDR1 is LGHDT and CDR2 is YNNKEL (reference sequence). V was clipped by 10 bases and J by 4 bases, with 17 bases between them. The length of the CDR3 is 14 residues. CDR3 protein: CATQPQGGGNTIYF. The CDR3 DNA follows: TGTGCCACCCAGCCCCAGGGAGGAGGAAACACCATATATTTT.

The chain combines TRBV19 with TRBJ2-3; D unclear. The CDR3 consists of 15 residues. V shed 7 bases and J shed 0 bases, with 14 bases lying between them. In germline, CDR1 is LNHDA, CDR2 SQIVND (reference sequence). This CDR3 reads CASTPRSASTDTQYF. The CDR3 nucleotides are TGTGCCAGTACCCCCCGGAGTGCTAGCACAGATACGCAGTATTTT.

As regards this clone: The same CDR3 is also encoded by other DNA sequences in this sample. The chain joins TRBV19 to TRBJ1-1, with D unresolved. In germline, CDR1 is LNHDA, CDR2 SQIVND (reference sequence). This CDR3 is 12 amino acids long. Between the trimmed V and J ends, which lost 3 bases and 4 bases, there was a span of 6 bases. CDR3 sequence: CASSIGITEAFF. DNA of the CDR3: TGTGCCAGTAGTATCGGGATCACTGAAGCTTTCTTT.

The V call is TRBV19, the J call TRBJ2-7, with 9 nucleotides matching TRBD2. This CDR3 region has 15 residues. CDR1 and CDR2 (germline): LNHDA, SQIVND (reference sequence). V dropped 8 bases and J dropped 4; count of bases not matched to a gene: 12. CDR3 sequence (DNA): TGTGCCAGTGCAGTGGGGCTAGCGGGGTCTTACGAGCAGTACTTC. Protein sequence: CASAVGLAGSYEQYF.

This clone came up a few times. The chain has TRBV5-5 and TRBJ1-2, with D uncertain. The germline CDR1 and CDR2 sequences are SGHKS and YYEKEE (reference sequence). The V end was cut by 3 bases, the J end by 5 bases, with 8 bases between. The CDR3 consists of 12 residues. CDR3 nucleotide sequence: TGTGCCAGCAGCTCACGGTTGTATGGCTACACCTTC. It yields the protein CASSSRLYGYTF.

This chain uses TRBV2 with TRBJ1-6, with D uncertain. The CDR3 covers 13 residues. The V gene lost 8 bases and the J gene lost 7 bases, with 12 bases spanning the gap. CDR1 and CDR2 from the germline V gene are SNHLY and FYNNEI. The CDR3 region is CASHIIQNSPLHF. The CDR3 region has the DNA TGTGCCAGCCACATTATCCAAAATTCACCCCTCCACTTT.

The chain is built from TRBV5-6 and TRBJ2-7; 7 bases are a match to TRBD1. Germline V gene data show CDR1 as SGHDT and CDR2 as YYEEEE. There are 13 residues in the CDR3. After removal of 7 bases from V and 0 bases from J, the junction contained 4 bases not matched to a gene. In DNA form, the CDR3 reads TGTGCCAGCGGGACAGTTCTCTCCTACGAGCAGTACTTC. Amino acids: CASGTVLSYEQYF. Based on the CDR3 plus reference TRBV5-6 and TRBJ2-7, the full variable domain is DAGVTQSPTHLIKTRGQQVTLRCSPKSGHDTVSWYQQALGQGPQFIFQYYEEEERQRGNFPDRFSGHQFPNYSSELNVNALLLGDSALYLCASGTVLSYEQYFGPGTRLTVT.

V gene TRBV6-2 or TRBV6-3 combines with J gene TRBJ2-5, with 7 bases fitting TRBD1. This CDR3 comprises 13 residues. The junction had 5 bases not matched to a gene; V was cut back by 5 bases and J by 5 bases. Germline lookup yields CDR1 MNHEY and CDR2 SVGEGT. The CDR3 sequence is CASSRTGGETQYF. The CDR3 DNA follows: TGTGCCAGCAGTCGGACAGGTGGGGAGACCCAGTACTTC.